Listed here are 17 T cell receptor beta chains from one sample, sequenced in a study of cytomegalovirus exposure and HLA in healthy donors. Researchers ran the PCR with 60 Vbeta and 13 Jbeta primers. Clones were read by immunoSEQ multiplex PCR, and TCRdb kept only the in-frame ones, dropping some. The top ten clones hold 2.1% of a sample with 150,000 to 180,000 clones, 74% of them seen once. The sample consisted of PBMCs. These receptors originate from a man aged 25 to 40 in good health and CMV-seronegative.

The chain combines TRBV29-1 with TRBJ2-5; 7 bases are a match to TRBD2. V trimming: 5 bases; J trimming: 1 base; junction bases outside the gene matches: 13. The CDR3 spans 16 residues. The germline V gene encodes CDR1 SQVTM and CDR2 ANQGSEA. CDR3 nucleotides: TGCAGCGTTCCACCTACCTTCGGGGGGACCCAAGAGACCCAGTACTTC. It specifies CSVPPTFGGTQETQYF.

The table lists this clone with a few counts. The rearrangement links TRBV29-1 to TRBJ1-2; 9 positions match TRBD1. The CDR3 extends over 13 amino acids. Unmatched junction bases numbered 4, after V lost 6 bases and J lost 2 bases. Germline CDR1 and CDR2: SQVTM and ANQGSEA. The chain's CDR3 is CSVRTGANYGYTF. CDR3 coding DNA: TGCAGCGTCCGGACAGGGGCCAACTATGGCTACACCTTC.

This clone was found a few times. In DNA, the CDR3 is TGTGCCAGCAGCGGGGACAGGGGTAGACTTTATTTT. Its protein is CASSGDRGRLYF. The chain combines TRBV5-6 with TRBJ1-3; TRBD1 aligns across 10 bases. Germline lookup yields CDR1 SGHDT and CDR2 YYEEEE. The CDR3 is 12 amino acids. With 4 bases clipped from V and 16 bases from J, the junction kept 8 bases outside the gene matches.

The chain links TRBV7-2 to TRBJ2-1, with 8 bases matching TRBD2. Germline CDR1 reads SGHTA; CDR2 reads FQGNSA. V dropped 5 bases and J dropped 5; count of bases not matched to a gene: 8. The CDR3 extends over 15 amino acids. CDR3 loop: CASSQRNSGDNEQFF. CDR3 nucleotides: TGTGCCAGCAGCCAACGTAATAGCGGGGACAATGAGCAGTTCTTC.

V usage is TRBV18 and J usage is TRBJ2-2; 7 nucleotides match TRBD2. Losses at the gene ends were 3 bases for V and 7 bases for J; bases not matched to a gene: 5. The CDR3 totals 14 residues. Germline loops: CDR1 KGHSH, CDR2 LQKENI. The CDR3 bases are TGTGCCAGCTCACCGGGAGCGGGGATCGGGGAGCTGTTTTTT. This codes for CASSPGAGIGELFF.

In this sample, this clone turned up once. One end of the junction varies from germline; a read error may be responsible. This chain joins TRBV6-1 and TRBJ1-2; 10 bases fit TRBD1. Germline CDR1 and CDR2: MNHNS and SASEGT. The CDR3 is 14 amino acids. CDR3 sequence reads: CASTWGQGYSGYPF. The CDR3 DNA reads TGTGCCAGCACCTGGGGACAGGGGTATAGTGGCTACCCCTTC.

The CDR3 region has the DNA TGTGCCAGCAGTATGGCAGGGGCCCTATCCTACGAGCAGTACTTC. Residues: CASSMAGALSYEQYF. The gene calls are TRBV28 and TRBJ2-7; D possibly corresponds to TRBD1 (6 bases). Germline V gives CDR1 MDHEN, CDR2 SYDVKM. The CDR3 loop spans 15 amino acids. Trimming pared 5 bases from V and 1 base from J, leaving 15 bases between.

The gene calls are TRBV7-9 and TRBJ2-7, with D uncertain. The CDR3 has 15 residues. Germline V gene data show CDR1 as SEHNR and CDR2 as FQNEAQ (reference sequence). V gave up 5 bases and J gave up 5 bases, with 19 bases separating them. The CDR3 nucleotides are TGTGCCAGCAGCCCTATAAACGATGGCAGCGACGAGCAGTACTTC. Its protein is CASSPINDGSDEQYF. Together with reference TRBV7-9 and TRBJ2-7, the CDR3 gives the full variable domain: DTGVSQNPRHKITKRGQNVTFRCDPISEHNRLYWYRQTLGQGPEFLTYFQNEAQLEKSRLLSDRFSAERPKGSFSTLEIQRTEQGDSAMYLCASSPINDGSDEQYFGPGTRLTVT.

This rearrangement joins TRBV9 to TRBJ2-3, with TRBD1 matching over 10 bases. Germline-derived CDR1 and CDR2 are SGDLS and YYNGEE. The CDR3 length is 17 residues. V lost 2 bases to trimming and J lost 5 bases; unmatched junction nucleotides: 11. CDR3 DNA: TGTGCCAGCAGCGTTCAGCTGACAGGGGGCGTGGGAGATACGCAGTATTTT. Its translation is CASSVQLTGGVGDTQYF.

The rearrangement uses TRBV28 and TRBJ1-2; 8 bases are shared with TRBD1. Unmatched junction bases numbered 9, after V lost 5 bases and J lost 7 bases. Per the germline V gene, CDR1 is MDHEN and CDR2 is SYDVKM. CDR3 length: 14 amino acids. The CDR3 loop reads CASSPTDRVGGYTF. The DNA of the CDR3 is TGTGCCAGCAGTCCTACGGACAGGGTGGGTGGCTACACCTTC.

The V gene is TRBV4-2, the J gene TRBJ2-1; 9 bases align to TRBD2. The CDR3 sequence is 16 residues long. With V trimmed by 0 bases and J by 8 bases, 8 bases remained unmatched. Germline V gives CDR1 LGHNA, CDR2 YNFKEQ. The CDR3 nucleotides are TGTGCCAGCAGCCAAGAGGCCGCGGGGGGGGCGGATGAGCAGTTCTTC. It encodes CASSQEAAGGADEQFF.

CDR3 coding DNA: TGTGCCAGCAGCCAACGCTACGGGACAGGGATCTCCTACGAGCAGTACTTC. Its protein product is CASSQRYGTGISYEQYF. The chain links TRBV14 to TRBJ2-7; 9 nucleotides align to TRBD1. Per germline, CDR1 SGHDN and CDR2 FVKESK. This CDR3 comprises 17 residues. Trimming cost V 2 bases and J 0 bases; bases outside gene matches: 8.

The chain has TRBV28 and TRBJ1-1; TRBD1 agrees at 7 bases. Germline CDR1 and CDR2: MDHEN and SYDVKM. V dropped 1 base and J dropped 5; count of bases not matched to a gene: 7. The CDR3 extends over 15 amino acids. The CDR3 is CASSLFTGARTEAFF. In nucleotides, the CDR3 is TGTGCCAGCAGTTTATTCACAGGGGCGCGGACTGAAGCTTTCTTT.

This clone was picked up one time. The chain combines TRBV5-1 with TRBJ1-1, with 7 positions matching TRBD1. V lost 4 bases and J lost 0; bases outside the gene matches: 6. The CDR3 contains 15 residues. Germline assignment: CDR1 SGHRS and CDR2 YFSETQ. The CDR3 loop is CASSALQGLNTEAFF. The CDR3 DNA sequence: TGCGCCAGCAGCGCGCTACAGGGGCTGAACACTGAAGCTTTCTTT.

In its sample, this clone was seen a few times. The CDR3 DNA reads TGCGCCAGCAGCCAAGAGGGACGGGACTATGATGAAAAACTGTTTTTT. The encoded protein is CASSQEGRDYDEKLFF. The chain links TRBV4-1 to TRBJ1-4; D is possibly TRBD1 (5 bases). With 0 bases removed from V and 6 bases from J, the gap between germline ends came to 14 bases. The CDR3 loop spans 16 amino acids. Germline V gene lookup returns CDR1 MGHRA and CDR2 YSYEKL.

The chain combines TRBV9 with TRBJ2-1; tentative D call: TRBD2 (6 bases). There are 16 residues in the CDR3. Trimming removed 0 bases at V and 6 bases at J, with 16 bases between. Germline loops: CDR1 SGDLS, CDR2 YYNGEE. CDR3 residues: CASSVESRTTFNEQFF. The CDR3 DNA reads TGTGCCAGCAGCGTAGAGTCCAGGACTACCTTCAATGAGCAGTTCTTC.

J is TRBJ2-5 and V is TRBV2, with unresolved D. The germline CDR1 and CDR2 sequences are SNHLY and FYNNEI. The V end was cut by 5 bases, the J end by 10 bases, with 11 bases between. The CDR3 runs to 11 residues. The CDR3 DNA reads TGTGCCAGCAGTCCCCGCCTAGGCCAGTACTTC. This encodes CASSPRLGQYF.